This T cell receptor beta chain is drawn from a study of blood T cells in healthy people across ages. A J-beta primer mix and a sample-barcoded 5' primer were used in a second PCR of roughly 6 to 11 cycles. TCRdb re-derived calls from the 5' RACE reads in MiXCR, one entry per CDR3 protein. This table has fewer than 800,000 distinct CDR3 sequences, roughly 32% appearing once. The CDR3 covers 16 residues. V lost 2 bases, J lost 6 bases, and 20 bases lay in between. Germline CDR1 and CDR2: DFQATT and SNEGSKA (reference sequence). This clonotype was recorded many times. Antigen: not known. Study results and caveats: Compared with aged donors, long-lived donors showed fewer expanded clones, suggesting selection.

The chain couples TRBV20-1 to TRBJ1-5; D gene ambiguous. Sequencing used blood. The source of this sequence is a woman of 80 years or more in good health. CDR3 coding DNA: TGCAGTGCTAGATCGGTCGGGTCAACCATCGGTCAGCCCCAGCATTTT. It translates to CSARSVGSTIGQPQHF.